The present T cell receptor beta chain was sequenced within a study of T cells after yellow fever vaccination. For the study at large: Some fractions had low cell numbers, and these were prepared with SMART-Seq v4 Ultra Low Input.

Generation of TCR cDNA used 5'RACE template switching (which added a universal primer site and UMIs). TCRdb reanalysed the 5' RACE reads using MiXCR and keeps one entry per CDR3 protein. The table lists a few hundred thousand distinct CDR3 sequences, 6.8% of them singletons, with roughly a sixth in the top ten. This clonotype was counted many times. Its antigen is unidentified. V lost 5 bases, J lost 1 base, and 5 bases stayed unmatched. The CDR3 consists of 15 residues. Germline V gene data show CDR1 as SGHVS and CDR2 as FNYEAQ. General observations from the study: Detected again after the booster were most primary-vaccination clones, at 96% CD4 and 80% to 90% CD8. Just a small share of clonotypes turned up in the CD4 compartment as well as the CD8 compartment.

This specimen consisted of PBMCs, obtained roughly 47 days after the first yellow fever vaccination. The rearrangement links TRBV7-6 to TRBJ2-1, with TRBD2 matching over 7 bases. This receptor was taken from a man aged 18-30 years who received the YFV17D yellow fever vaccine. The CDR3 loop reads CASSRRGGSYNEQFF. DNA of the CDR3: TGTGCCAGCAGCAGGCGGGGAGGGTCCTACAATGAGCAGTTCTTC.